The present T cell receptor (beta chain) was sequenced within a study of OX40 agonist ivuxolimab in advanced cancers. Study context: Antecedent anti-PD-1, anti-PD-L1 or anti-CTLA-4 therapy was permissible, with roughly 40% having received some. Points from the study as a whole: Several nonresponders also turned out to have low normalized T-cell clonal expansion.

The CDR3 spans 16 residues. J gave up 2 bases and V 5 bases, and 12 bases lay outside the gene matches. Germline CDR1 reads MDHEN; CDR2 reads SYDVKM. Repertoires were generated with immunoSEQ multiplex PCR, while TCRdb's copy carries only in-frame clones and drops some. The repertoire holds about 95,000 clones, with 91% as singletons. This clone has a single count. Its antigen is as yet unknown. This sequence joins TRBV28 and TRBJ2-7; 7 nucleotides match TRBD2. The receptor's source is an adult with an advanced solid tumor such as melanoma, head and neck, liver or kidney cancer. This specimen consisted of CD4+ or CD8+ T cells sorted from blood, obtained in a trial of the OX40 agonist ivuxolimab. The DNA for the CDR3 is TGTGCCAGCAGTGCCTTACTAGCGCCCGTCACCTACGAGCAGTACTTC. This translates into CASSALLAPVTYEQYF. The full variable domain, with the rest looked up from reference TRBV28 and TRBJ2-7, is DVKVTQSSRYLVKRTGEKVFLECVQDMDHENMFWYRQDPGLGLRLIYFSYDVKMKEKGDIPEGYSVSREKKERFSLILESASTNQTSMYLCASSALLAPVTYEQYFGPGTRLTVT.